This is a list of T cell receptor beta chains from one sample in a study of T cell responses to AZD1222 COVID-19 vaccine. The repertoire was sequenced with immunoSEQ multiplex PCR; TCRdb's copy has only in-frame clones and lacks some. The table has 150,000 to 200,000 clones, around nine tenths seen once. The sequences come from peripheral blood, collected on day 0 of AZD1222 vaccination. All receptors come from an adult in good health. Both conserved end residues are part of each CDR3. The order of the fields is clone size, V gene, D gene, J gene, CDR3 protein, CDR3 DNA. The D gene is left open where the match is weak. The size entry is marked missing in some rows and otherwise reads once, few, many or a size class.

abundance: NA
v_gene: TRBV28
d_gene: TRBD1
j_gene: TRBJ2-2
CDR3aa: CASSLLLGQGTGELFF
CDR3nt: TGTGCCAGCAGTTTATTATTGGGACAGGGCACCGGGGAGCTGTTTTTT

abundance: once
v_gene: TRBV19
d_gene: NA
j_gene: TRBJ1-1
CDR3aa: CASSIDSRTEAFF
CDR3nt: TGTGCCAGTAGTATAGATTCTAGAACAGAAGCTTTCTTT

abundance: NA
v_gene: TRBV6-2/TRBV6-3
d_gene: NA
j_gene: TRBJ1-1
CDR3aa: CASSYQWRGLNTEAFF
CDR3nt: TGTGCCAGCAGTTACCAATGGCGGGGTCTCAACACTGAAGCTTTCTTT

abundance: NA
v_gene: TRBV12-2
d_gene: NA
j_gene: TRBJ1-4
CDR3aa: CASRLVDTGGRGEKLFF
CDR3nt: TGTGCAAGTCGCTTAGTTGATACGGGGGGTCGGGGGGAAAAACTGTTTTTT

abundance: NA
v_gene: TRBV18
d_gene: TRBD1
j_gene: TRBJ1-1
CDR3aa: CASSLQGQGNTEAFF
CDR3nt: TGTGCCAGCTCACTACAGGGACAGGGAAACACTGAAGCTTTCTTT

abundance: once
v_gene: TRBV19
d_gene: NA
j_gene: TRBJ2-2
CDR3aa: CASSSSFGGTGELFF
CDR3nt: TGTGCCAGTAGTTCCTCTTTCGGGGGCACCGGGGAGCTGTTTTTT

abundance: NA
v_gene: TRBV5-1
d_gene: NA
j_gene: TRBJ1-2
CDR3aa: CASSTGAWGYTF
CDR3nt: TGCGCCAGCAGCACGGGAGCCTGGGGCTACACCTTC

abundance: NA
v_gene: TRBV27
d_gene: NA
j_gene: TRBJ2-5
CDR3aa: CASSSLDRQETQYF
CDR3nt: TGTGCCAGCAGTTCCCTCGACAGGCAAGAGACCCAGTACTTC

abundance: NA
v_gene: TRBV6-6
d_gene: NA
j_gene: TRBJ2-5
CDR3aa: CASSYSSLGGTQYF
CDR3nt: TGTGCCAGCAGTTACTCGAGTCTAGGAGGGACCCAGTACTTC

abundance: NA
v_gene: TRBV5-4
d_gene: TRBD1
j_gene: TRBJ1-1
CDR3aa: CASSQVDREGTEAFF
CDR3nt: TGTGCCAGCAGCCAGGTGGACAGGGAAGGCACTGAAGCTTTCTTT

abundance: NA
v_gene: TRBV6-5
d_gene: NA
j_gene: TRBJ1-3
CDR3aa: CASSYGRSSGNTIYF
CDR3nt: TGTGCCAGCAGTTATGGGCGATCCTCTGGAAACACCATATATTTT

abundance: NA
v_gene: TRBV7-8
d_gene: TRBD1
j_gene: TRBJ1-6
CDR3aa: CASSLGQGARNSPLHF
CDR3nt: TGTGCCAGCAGCTTAGGCCAGGGGGCTAGGAATTCACCCCTCCACTTT

abundance: NA
v_gene: TRBV6-5
d_gene: TRBD1
j_gene: TRBJ1-2
CDR3aa: CASSQYGTDSYGYTF
CDR3nt: TGTGCCAGCAGCCAGTACGGGACAGACAGTTATGGCTACACCTTC

abundance: once
v_gene: TRBV11-2
d_gene: TRBD2
j_gene: TRBJ2-7
CDR3aa: CASSPGSGGDYEQYF
CDR3nt: TGTGCCAGCAGCCCAGGTAGCGGGGGGGACTACGAGCAGTACTTC

abundance: NA
v_gene: TRBV5-1
d_gene: NA
j_gene: TRBJ1-1
CDR3aa: CASSLGQAEAFF
CDR3nt: TGCGCCAGCAGCTTGGGGCAGGCTGAAGCTTTCTTT

abundance: once
v_gene: TRBV6-5
d_gene: TRBD1
j_gene: TRBJ1-6
CDR3aa: CASRPSDRVNSPLHF
CDR3nt: TGTGCCAGCAGACCGTCGGACAGGGTGAATTCACCCCTCCACTTT

abundance: once
v_gene: TRBV7-2
d_gene: TRBD1
j_gene: TRBJ1-2
CDR3aa: CASSPDRGDGYTF
CDR3nt: TGTGCCAGCAGCCCAGACAGGGGGGATGGCTACACCTTC

abundance: NA
v_gene: TRBV3-1/TRBV3-2
d_gene: TRBD2
j_gene: TRBJ2-7
CDR3aa: CASSQEIAGRSYEQYF
CDR3nt: TGTGCCAGCAGCCAAGAGATAGCGGGGCGCTCCTACGAGCAGTACTTC

abundance: NA
v_gene: TRBV28
d_gene: TRBD1
j_gene: TRBJ1-2
CDR3aa: CASIQTGTGAILNGYTF
CDR3nt: TGTGCCAGCATTCAAACCGGGACAGGGGCAATTCTGAATGGCTACACCTTC

abundance: NA
v_gene: TRBV6-5
d_gene: NA
j_gene: TRBJ2-4
CDR3aa: CASTPKGPTRGIQYF
CDR3nt: TGTGCCAGCACCCCAAAGGGACCGACCCGTGGCATTCAGTACTTC

abundance: NA
v_gene: TRBV12-3/TRBV12-4
d_gene: TRBD1
j_gene: TRBJ1-2
CDR3aa: CASSNTGDYGYTF
CDR3nt: TGTGCCAGCAGTAACACAGGGGACTATGGCTACACCTTC

abundance: NA
v_gene: TRBV6-5
d_gene: TRBD1
j_gene: TRBJ1-3
CDR3aa: CASRQGALVRNTIYF
CDR3nt: TGTGCCAGTAGACAGGGGGCATTGGTGCGGAACACCATATATTTT

abundance: NA
v_gene: TRBV2
d_gene: NA
j_gene: TRBJ1-6
CDR3aa: CASTAFGVNSPLHF
CDR3nt: TGTGCCAGCACCGCTTTTGGGGTCAATTCACCCCTCCACTTT

abundance: NA
v_gene: TRBV3-1/TRBV3-2
d_gene: TRBD2
j_gene: TRBJ2-1
CDR3aa: CASSQYGGEYNEQFF
CDR3nt: TGTGCCAGCAGCCAATACGGGGGGGAATACAATGAGCAGTTCTTC

abundance: NA
v_gene: TRBV18
d_gene: TRBD1
j_gene: TRBJ1-4
CDR3aa: CASSPRVVQGDEKLFF
CDR3nt: TGTGCCAGCTCCCCACGGGTTGTACAGGGGGATGAAAAACTGTTTTTT

abundance: NA
v_gene: TRBV20-1
d_gene: NA
j_gene: TRBJ1-2
CDR3aa: CSAREDHGYTF
CDR3nt: TGCAGTGCTAGAGAAGATCATGGCTACACCTTC

abundance: NA
v_gene: TRBV2
d_gene: TRBD2
j_gene: TRBJ2-1
CDR3aa: CATERGGYNEQFF
CDR3nt: TGTGCCACCGAGCGGGGGGGCTACAATGAGCAGTTCTTC

abundance: NA
v_gene: TRBV30
d_gene: TRBD1
j_gene: TRBJ1-4
CDR3aa: CAWSGQGAEKLFF
CDR3nt: TGTGCCTGGTCGGGACAGGGGGCTGAAAAACTGTTTTTT

abundance: NA
v_gene: TRBV7-2
d_gene: NA
j_gene: TRBJ1-5
CDR3aa: CASSLVGTSNQPQHF
CDR3nt: TGTGCCAGCAGCTTAGTGGGGACGAGCAATCAGCCCCAGCATTTT

abundance: few
v_gene: TRBV5-6
d_gene: NA
j_gene: TRBJ2-2
CDR3aa: CASSFLYTGELFF
CDR3nt: TGTGCCAGCAGCTTCCTCTACACCGGGGAGCTGTTTTTT

abundance: NA
v_gene: TRBV5-1
d_gene: NA
j_gene: TRBJ1-6
CDR3aa: CASGRGDPNSPLHF
CDR3nt: TGCGCCAGCGGAAGAGGGGACCCTAATTCACCCCTCCACTTT

abundance: NA
v_gene: TRBV5-1
d_gene: NA
j_gene: TRBJ1-2
CDR3aa: CASSPRDDGGYTF
CDR3nt: TGCGCCAGCAGCCCCAGGGACGATGGGGGCTACACCTTC

abundance: NA
v_gene: TRBV7-3
d_gene: NA
j_gene: TRBJ1-1
CDR3aa: CASSEGTSTEAFF
CDR3nt: TGTGCCAGCAGCGAAGGGACTAGCACTGAAGCTTTCTTT

abundance: few
v_gene: TRBV6-4
d_gene: NA
j_gene: TRBJ1-6
CDR3aa: CASSDEPLHF
CDR3nt: TGTGCCAGCAGTGACGAGCCCCTCCACTTT

abundance: NA
v_gene: TRBV5-4
d_gene: TRBD1
j_gene: TRBJ1-6
CDR3aa: CASSLGQGVYNSPLHF
CDR3nt: TGTGCCAGCAGCTTGGGACAGGGGGTTTATAATTCACCCCTCCACTTT

abundance: NA
v_gene: TRBV4-3
d_gene: NA
j_gene: TRBJ2-2
CDR3aa: CASCGGAENTGELFF
CDR3nt: TGCGCCAGCTGTGGAGGGGCCGAGAACACCGGGGAGCTGTTTTTT

abundance: NA
v_gene: TRBV29-1
d_gene: NA
j_gene: TRBJ1-1
CDR3aa: CSVEVRAMNTEAFF
CDR3nt: TGCAGCGTTGAAGTCCGAGCTATGAACACTGAAGCTTTCTTT

abundance: once
v_gene: TRBV11-3
d_gene: TRBD1
j_gene: TRBJ2-3
CDR3aa: CASSLGGGDDSTDTQYF
CDR3nt: TGTGCCAGCAGCTTAGGAGGGGGCGACGACAGCACAGATACGCAGTATTTT

abundance: NA
v_gene: TRBV6-5
d_gene: NA
j_gene: TRBJ1-1
CDR3aa: CASSYSYRVEGEAFF
CDR3nt: TGTGCCAGCAGTTACTCCTACAGGGTGGAAGGCGAAGCTTTCTTT

abundance: few
v_gene: TRBV13
d_gene: NA
j_gene: TRBJ1-3
CDR3aa: CASSHTAGNTIYF
CDR3nt: TGTGCCAGCAGCCACACAGCCGGAAACACCATATATTTT